One and the same sample provided the 17 T cell receptor beta chains below, sequenced in a study of CD8 T cells in Susac syndrome. The authors reverse transcribed about 0.45 to 1 ug RNA with random hexamers. TCRdb reprocessed the immunoSEQ multiplex PCR reads with MiXCR, giving one entry per CDR3 protein. The data contain around 200,000 distinct CDR3 sequences, 85% to 95% of them singletons. The sequenced material came from CD4+ T cells from PBMCs. The receptor set was obtained from a human donor in good health.

The gene calls are TRBV18 and TRBJ1-6; 8 bases are a match to TRBD1. Germline V lookup: CDR1 KGHSH, CDR2 LQKENI. This CDR3 is 14 amino acids long. Trimming cost V 5 bases and J 7 bases; bases outside gene matches: 4. The CDR3 loop reads CASSSDRGNSPLHF. CDR3 nucleotide sequence: TGTGCCAGCTCATCCGACAGGGGAAATTCACCCCTCCACTTT.

V gene TRBV18 combines with J gene TRBJ2-1; D gene ambiguous. Trimming pared 4 bases from V and 8 bases from J, leaving 9 bases between. The germline CDR1 and CDR2 sequences are KGHSH and LQKENI. CDR3 length equals 12 residues. CDR3 protein: CASSQRRDEQFF. CDR3 bases: TGTGCCAGCTCACAACGGCGCGATGAGCAGTTCTTC.

The chain recombines TRBV15 with TRBJ1-5, with D perhaps matching TRBD1 (5 bases). Between the trimmed V and J ends, which lost 1 base and 3 bases, there was a span of 10 bases. The germline V gene encodes CDR1 LNHNV and CDR2 YYDKDF (reference sequence). The CDR3 runs to 15 residues. The CDR3 is CATSRGETVNQPQHF. DNA of the CDR3: TGTGCCACCAGCAGAGGAGAGACAGTCAATCAGCCCCAGCATTTT.

The chain is built from TRBV7-2 and TRBJ1-2; no clear D. The CDR3 consists of 15 residues. Germline V gene sequence: CDR1 SGHTA, CDR2 FQGNSA. Trimming pared 1 base from V and 6 bases from J, leaving 15 bases between. CDR3 coding DNA: TGTGCCAGCAGCTTAGGGGCCCGCTCCACGGATGGCTACACCTTC. As protein: CASSLGARSTDGYTF.

The rearrangement links TRBV25-1 to TRBJ1-2; a possible D gene is TRBD1 (5 bases). The CDR3 spans 12 residues. Trimming cost V 6 bases and J 4 bases, with 9 bases left between them. CDR1 and CDR2 from the germline V gene are MGHDK and SYGVNS. CDR3 coding DNA: TGTGCCAGCAGCTGGGGCTCCTATGGCTACACCTTC. Encoded protein: CASSWGSYGYTF.

This sequence joins TRBV9 and TRBJ2-3; 8 bases fit TRBD2. V was clipped by 1 base and J by 6 bases; unmatched bases: 22. Germline values: CDR1 SGDLS, CDR2 YYNGEE. The CDR3 runs to 20 residues. This CDR3 is CASSVRPPAGVQAAGDTQYF. In DNA form, the CDR3 reads TGTGCCAGCAGCGTACGGCCCCCAGCGGGGGTTCAGGCCGCAGGGGATACGCAGTATTTT.

This sequence joins TRBV14 and TRBJ1-4; D not certain. CDR1 SGHDN and CDR2 FVKESK come from the germline V gene. The V and J ends lost 5 bases and 3 bases respectively, with 10 bases between them. CDR3 length: 14 amino acids. The CDR3 nucleotides are TGTGCCAGCAGCTATCCTGGAGCTAATGAAAAACTGTTTTTT. Translation: CASSYPGANEKLFF.

The V call is TRBV12-3 or TRBV12-4, the J call TRBJ2-3; D remains ambiguous. The CDR3 is 15 amino acids. The V and J ends lost 5 bases and 0 bases respectively, with 12 bases between them. CDR3 in amino acids: CASSPHASSTDTQYF. The DNA for the CDR3 is TGTGCCAGCAGTCCCCATGCATCTAGCACAGATACGCAGTATTTT.

The chain joins TRBV27 to TRBJ1-2, with D hard to call. The germline CDR1 and CDR2 sequences are MNHEY and SMNVEV (reference sequence). V was pared by 4 bases and J by 4 bases, with 22 bases between. This CDR3 contains 17 residues. This CDR3 is CASSSRLLFWASYGYTF. CDR3 DNA sequence: TGTGCCAGCAGTTCCCGACTTTTATTCTGGGCCTCCTATGGCTACACCTTC.

The V call is TRBV20-1, the J call TRBJ2-6; the D gene is possibly TRBD1 (5 bases). CDR3 length equals 15 residues. Germline values: CDR1 DFQATT, CDR2 SNEGSKA (reference sequence). V lost 5 bases, J lost 4 bases, and 15 bases lay in between. For the CDR3, the DNA is TGCAGTGCTCAGACAGCTGGGTCCGGGGCCAACGTCCTGACTTTC. Protein: CSAQTAGSGANVLTF.

V is TRBV27 and J is TRBJ2-1, with 7 bases identical to TRBD2. Germline values: CDR1 MNHEY, CDR2 SMNVEV (reference sequence). The CDR3 is made up of 13 amino acids. Losses at the gene ends were 4 bases for V and 7 bases for J; bases not matched to a gene: 4. DNA for the CDR3: TGTGCCAGCAGTTACGGGGGGAGGAATGAGCAGTTCTTC. Its protein product is CASSYGGRNEQFF.

The chain's CDR3 is CSVWSPDTQYF. CDR3 sequence (DNA): TGCAGCGTTTGGTCGCCAGATACGCAGTATTTT. V and J are TRBV29-1 and TRBJ2-3; D uncertain. Germline CDR1 reads SQVTM; CDR2 reads ANQGSEA. Trimming removed 5 bases at V and 4 bases at J, with 7 bases between. The CDR3 contains 11 residues.

This rearrangement joins TRBV5-1 to TRBJ2-3; 14 nucleotides match TRBD2. The CDR3 runs to 17 residues. Germline V gives CDR1 SGHRS, CDR2 YFSETQ. V shed 4 bases, J shed 7 bases, and the junction held 11 bases outside the gene matches. CDR3 in amino acids: CASSLLGLAGGTNTQYF. The CDR3 DNA sequence: TGCGCCAGCAGCCTCCTCGGACTAGCGGGAGGCACGAATACGCAGTATTTT.

The chain carries TRBV4-2 and TRBJ2-3, with D possibly TRBD2 on 5 matching bases. The germline V gene has CDR1 LGHNA and CDR2 YNFKEQ. The CDR3 consists of 12 residues. With 1 base removed from V and 6 bases from J, the gap between germline ends came to 5 bases. In DNA, the CDR3 is TGTGCCAGCAGCCAAGTAGCGGATACGCAGTATTTT. As protein: CASSQVADTQYF.

The CDR3 loop reads CSASGAGVGTDTQYF. The DNA for the CDR3 is TGCAGTGCTAGTGGGGCGGGAGTTGGCACAGATACGCAGTATTTT. V usage is TRBV20-1 and J usage is TRBJ2-3; 7 bases agree with TRBD2. With V trimmed by 3 bases and J by 1 base, 7 bases remained unmatched. Germline values: CDR1 DFQATT, CDR2 SNEGSKA (reference sequence). This CDR3 is 15 amino acids long.

The gene calls are TRBV5-6 and TRBJ1-5, with 9 positions matching TRBD1. This CDR3 spans 17 amino acids. J gave up 5 bases and V 4 bases, and 13 bases lay outside the gene matches. In germline, CDR1 is SGHDT, CDR2 YYEEEE. CDR3 amino acids: CASSLTGTGSSYQPQHF. As DNA, the CDR3 is TGTGCCAGCAGCCTCACCGGGACAGGGAGTAGTTATCAGCCCCAGCATTTT.

This chain connects TRBV9 to TRBJ2-2; D unclear. In germline, CDR1 is SGDLS, CDR2 YYNGEE. The CDR3 runs to 16 residues. V lost 0 bases and J 3 bases, leaving 12 bases between the germline ends. In DNA form, the CDR3 reads TGTGCCAGCAGCGTAGAGGCACTCCTGTACACCGGGGAGCTGTTTTTT. This gives the protein CASSVEALLYTGELFF.